This TCR beta chain was captured by sequencing in a study of cytomegalovirus exposure and HLA in healthy donors. Amplification used 60 Vbeta primers and 13 Jbeta primers. Clones were read by immunoSEQ multiplex PCR, and TCRdb kept only the in-frame ones, dropping some. Here the sample spans roughly 140,000 clones, 85% being singletons. The sample consisted of PBMCs. The clonotype originates from a woman under 30 in good health and CMV-seronegative.

The CDR3 DNA sequence: TGTGCCAGCAGCAACTATGGGGCAGGGGGGTGGGGCTACACCTTC. Translated: CASSNYGAGGWGYTF. The genes are TRBV28 and TRBJ1-2; the match to TRBD1 covers 7 bases. This CDR3 is built from 15 residues. V dropped 6 bases and J dropped 8; count of bases not matched to a gene: 15. Per the germline V gene, CDR1 is MDHEN and CDR2 is SYDVKM.